This TCR beta chain emerged from a study of shared clonotypes between healthy human individuals (dated by TCRdb to the early 2020s). In the study overall: The cohort comprised a couple of women and a few men aged 18 to 49 years. Per donor, three plates each were used for CD4 naive and CD4 memory, two for CD8 naive, and one for CD8 memory. The study deeply sequenced blood TCR repertoires of about five healthy adults to estimate repertoire size and the extent of clonotype sharing between individuals. To increase sequencing depth and limit assay-specific biases, TCR repertoire library preparation and sequencing were carried out by different laboratories using diverse techniques. Leukapheresis yielded between about 0.9 and 9.5 billion PBMCs per donor. Results and caveats for the whole study, not just this receptor: Even with the large sequencing depth, rarefaction of the sorted-subset datasets indicated that sequencing was incomplete. Based on pairwise subsampling, the degree of clonotype sharing among donors was expected to be affected by sequencing depth. Larger estimated clonotype richness was generally found for naive subsets than for memory subsets. Sampling was restricted to blood, and TCR repertoires in tissue are likely to differ from TCR repertoires in blood. Sharing across a handful of donors was observed for around 4.8% of naive CD4, 3% to 3.5% of naive CD8, 2.3% of memory CD4, and roughly 0.4% of memory CD8 clonotypes. Compared with non-shared clonotypes, the clonotypes found in all four sorted-subset donors had higher generation probabilities. The genetic and exposure-history diversity represented was limited by the small number of donors.

Using the deep immunoSEQ assay, TCR CDR3 regions were amplified from genomic DNA by multiplex PCR. For each cell subset, the extracted genomic DNA was distributed evenly across all wells of several immunoSEQ 96-well plates, and each plate served as one replicate. Each replicate PCR for sorted subsets received 200 ng genomic DNA, equal to roughly 30,000 T cell genomes. The purified libraries were quantified using a Qubit 3.0 fluorometer, sized with a Bioanalyzer 2100, and then quantified again using the KAPA Library Quantification kit. Every immunoSEQ 96-well plate was sequenced on a separate single-read 150-cycle Illumina NextSeq 550 flow cell. In the source study's methods: Because the immunoSEQ output included only junctional sequences and no quality scores, the filtering could not be the same as the filtering used for full-length reads. Sequences were annotated with PyIR, a Python wrapper for IgBLAST v1.9, and V/J genes and CDR3 were assigned using IMGT germline references. Reads were removed for weak V/J assignments (E-value above 1e-6), missing CDR3, stop codons, out-of-frame junctions, or ambiguous translated residues. V3J clonotypes were defined as sequences sharing the same inferred V gene, J gene, and CDR3 amino acid sequence. The percentage overlap between two repertoires was calculated by dividing the number of shared unique clonotypes by the size of the smaller repertoire. Richness of each repertoire was evaluated using RTK rarefaction, the Chao1 estimator, and Recon v2.1 estimates of unobserved clonotypes. Generation probabilities were computed with OLGA for all TCRbeta clonotypes obtained by the gDNA method from a few donors. Drawn from immuneACCESS, this table holds only the in-frame rearrangements with V and J called that TCRdb kept. Clones are partly lost; checked studies trace under half to an unresolved V gene and leave the rest unexplained. V and J calls and clone size are those listed in that table; D and trimming were worked out from the DNA. The sample profile shows roughly 810,000 clones; 96% of them were found once. The ten largest make up less than 0.25% of the sample.

As regards this clone: No cognate antigen has been identified for it. Per-base qualities were not stored, and no clone one base away is much larger.

CD8 naive samples were CD45RO-negative cells positively selected for CCR7, giving a CD45RA+CCR7+ population that excluded TemRA cells. Donors were healthy HIV-negative adults with no recently reported acute infections or vaccinations. All donors were Caucasian adults living in Nashville, Tennessee, USA. After blood collection by leukapheresis, PBMCs were isolated using Ficoll-Histopaque density gradient centrifugation and then cryopreserved in the vapor phase of liquid nitrogen. Analytical flow cytometry was used to check the purity and quantity of every magnetically sorted T cell population. From each sorted fraction, genomic DNA was isolated and quantified by UV absorbance on a Nanodrop 2000c. Sequencing was carried out using naive CD8+ T cells sorted from blood. Explained via the paper, the cell subset or site label denotes: CD45RA+CCR7+. The receptor comes from a man aged 30 to 39 in good health.

The nucleotides are TGTGCCAGCGCTGGAATGGTCGGGGGGGTCAGCTACGAGCAGTACTTC. Translated, this is CASAGMVGGVSYEQYF. The chain is encoded by TRBV28 joined to TRBJ2-7; 8 bases in the middle match TRBD2. V lost 8 bases and J lost 3 bases, and the count of bases not matched to a germline gene is 15. The germline V gene sets CDR1 to MDHEN and CDR2 to SYDVKM. Including cysteine and phenylalanine, the CDR3 has 16 amino acids. Only the CDR3 DNA stays, 48 bases, in frame from base 1.